One and the same sample provided the 9 T cell receptor beta chains below, sequenced in a study of T cell responses to AZD1222 COVID-19 vaccine (TCRdb year 2021). Libraries were made using the immunoSEQ multiplex PCR assay. TCRdb limited this immuneACCESS table to in-frame rearrangements with V and J called. A share of clones is missing; checked studies link under half to unresolved V genes, and the rest is unexplained. Here the sample has around 30,000 clones; 93% occur a single time. The ten top clones hold roughly 7.3% of the sample. The time point label, as the study defines it: baseline before first vaccination. Sequenced material: peripheral blood, taken on day 0 of AZD1222 vaccination. The receptors were gathered from an adult in good health.

The chain uses TRBV6-4 and TRBJ2-3; 8 nucleotides agree with TRBD1. Trimming removed 0 bases from V and 2 bases from J; junction bases left unmatched: 4. CDR1 is MRHNA, CDR2 SNTAGT, per germline. The CDR3 spans 16 residues. As DNA, the CDR3 is TGTGCCAGCAGTGACTCGTGGACAGGGCTCACAGATACGCAGTATTTT. Translated, it gives CASSDSWTGLTDTQYF.

The chain employs TRBV3-1 (or the pseudogene TRBV3-2) and TRBJ1-6, with unresolved D. The CDR3 length is 12 residues. Trimming shortened V by 4 bases and J by 10 bases, and 8 bases separated the two germline ends. The germline gives CDR1 LGHDT, CDR2 YNNKEL (reference sequence). The CDR3 DNA follows: TGTGCCAGCAGCCGAGGAGGGTCACCCCTCCACTTT. This gives the protein CASSRGGSPLHF.

The chain links TRBV7-9 to TRBJ2-7; perhaps TRBD1 as D (6 bases). From germline, CDR1 is SEHNR and CDR2 FQNEAQ (reference sequence). The CDR3 extends over 15 amino acids. Trimming took off 5 bases at V and 0 bases at J, with 14 bases between the two ends. The CDR3 nucleotides are TGTGCCAGCAGCCCTAGGGGGTCCCCCTCCTACGAGCAGTACTTC. Encoded protein: CASSPRGSPSYEQYF.

The genes are TRBV11-3 and TRBJ2-3, with 8 bases lining up with TRBD2. Germline assignment: CDR1 SGHNT and CDR2 YENEEA. This CDR3 spans 15 amino acids. V lost 0 bases, J lost 4 bases, and 3 bases stayed unmatched. The CDR3: CASSLDGGASDTQYF. The CDR3 region has the DNA TGTGCCAGCAGCTTAGACGGGGGGGCCTCAGATACGCAGTATTTT.

This rearrangement joins TRBV5-1 to TRBJ1-2, with D tentatively TRBD1 (6 bases). Germline V lookup: CDR1 SGHRS, CDR2 YFSETQ. The V and J ends lost 3 bases and 4 bases respectively, with 10 bases between them. This CDR3 contains 13 residues. In DNA, the CDR3 is TGCGCCAGCAGCTACGGACAGTCCTATGGCTACACCTTC. Translation: CASSYGQSYGYTF. Combining the CDR3 with reference TRBV5-1 and TRBJ1-2 gives the whole variable domain KAGVTQTPRYLIKTRGQQVTLSCSPISGHRSVSWYQQTPGQGLQFLFEYFSETQRNKGNFPGRFSGRQFSNSRSEMNVSTLELGDSALYLCASSYGQSYGYTFGSGTRLTVV.

The chain combines TRBV27 with TRBJ2-3; 9 bases are shared with TRBD2. CDR1 and CDR2 (germline): MNHEY, SMNVEV (reference sequence). This CDR3 is built from 18 residues. The junction had 15 bases not matched to a gene; V was cut back by 6 bases and J by 2 bases. The CDR3 spells CASSNPISSGGITDTQYF. CDR3 coding DNA: TGTGCCAGCAGCAACCCCATATCAAGCGGGGGGATCACAGATACGCAGTATTTT.

The genes are TRBV12-5 and TRBJ1-2, with no clear D. This CDR3 comprises 15 residues. Germline CDR1 and CDR2: LGHNT and FRNRAP. V lost 1 base and J 0 bases, leaving 9 bases between the germline ends. The chain's CDR3 is CASGLARRPNYGYTF. In nucleotides, the CDR3 is TGTGCTAGTGGTTTGGCCCGGCGTCCTAACTATGGCTACACCTTC.

The chain couples TRBV7-2 to TRBJ1-6; no clear D gene. The length of the CDR3 is 14 residues. V lost 3 bases and J lost 1, with 4 bases in between. Germline V gives CDR1 SGHTA, CDR2 FQGNSA. This CDR3 reads CASSLESYNSPLHF. The DNA of the CDR3 is TGTGCCAGCAGCTTGGAATCCTATAATTCACCCCTCCACTTT.

The V gene is TRBV19, the J gene TRBJ1-6, with D perhaps TRBD1 (5 bases). The V gene lost 3 bases and the J gene lost 4 bases, with 10 bases spanning the gap. The germline gives CDR1 LNHDA, CDR2 SQIVND (reference sequence). The CDR3 contains 15 residues. CDR3 in DNA: TGTGCCAGTAGTATGCTTGGGGCGTATAATTCACCCCTCCACTTT. Encoded protein: CASSMLGAYNSPLHF.